The source of this TCR beta chain is a study of T-cell reconstitution after alpha-beta-depleted transplantation in children (dated by TCRdb to between 2015 and 2016). Broadly, across the study: T-cell immune reconstitution after TCRalphabeta/CD19-depleted allogeneic hematopoietic cell transplantation in children was quantitatively tracked in the study by means of TCR repertoire profiling. Results and caveats for the whole study, not just this receptor: Apparently early alphabetaT-cell count recovery about two months after transplant reportedly relied on only several hundred rapidly expanded clones derived from non-depleted graft cells. In some patients, the high TCRbeta diversity seen at day 60 was put down to recipient T cells and intrathymic progenitors that had survived conditioning. Over subsequent months, a decline in hyperexpanded clone frequencies was noted, and after one year, T-cell counts and TCRbeta diversity were mostly ascribed to newly produced T cells.

Taken with the paper, the label for treatment or condition translates to: allogeneic hematopoietic cell transplantation with graft depleted of TCRalphabeta T cells and CD19 B cells. The children who served as transplant recipients had been given grafts of TCRalphabeta/CD19-depleted allogeneic hematopoietic cells. The table lists this clonotype with a few counts. No antigen is known for it. No per-base quality is available; no much larger clone lies one base away. The library relied on PCR. Instrument on record: Illumina HiSeq 2500. TCR libraries were prepared with molecular barcoding, using unique molecular identifiers to normalize TCRbeta repertoire quantification. TCRdb reprocessing: public reads trimmed at Q25 with fastp, clones called with MiXCR, in-frame beta chains kept. Rows merge per CDR3 protein into single entries with the most common DNA and genes. Recorded for this sample are about 980,000 distinct CDR3 sequences; roughly 31% of them occurred a single time. Approximately 30% of the sample goes to the ten largest clones.

The sample consisted of PBMCs, mostly from graft donor cells, taken 360 days after TCRalphabeta/CD19-depleted stem cell transplant. The sequence derives from a boy younger than two who had a stem cell transplant for SCID, so the T cells may come from the graft donor.

The CDR3 loop reads CASSPTAGAYEQYF. The DNA reads TGTGCCAGCAGTCCTACCGCGGGGGCCTACGAGCAGTACTTC. The chain is made from TRBV12-3 or TRBV12-4 and TRBJ2-7, with 7 bases matching TRBD2. The CDR3 numbers 14 residues from cysteine through phenylalanine. Left in the record is the CDR3 DNA by itself, 42 bases read in frame from the first base. After removal of 5 bases from V and 2 bases from J, the junction retains 6 bases not matched to a gene.